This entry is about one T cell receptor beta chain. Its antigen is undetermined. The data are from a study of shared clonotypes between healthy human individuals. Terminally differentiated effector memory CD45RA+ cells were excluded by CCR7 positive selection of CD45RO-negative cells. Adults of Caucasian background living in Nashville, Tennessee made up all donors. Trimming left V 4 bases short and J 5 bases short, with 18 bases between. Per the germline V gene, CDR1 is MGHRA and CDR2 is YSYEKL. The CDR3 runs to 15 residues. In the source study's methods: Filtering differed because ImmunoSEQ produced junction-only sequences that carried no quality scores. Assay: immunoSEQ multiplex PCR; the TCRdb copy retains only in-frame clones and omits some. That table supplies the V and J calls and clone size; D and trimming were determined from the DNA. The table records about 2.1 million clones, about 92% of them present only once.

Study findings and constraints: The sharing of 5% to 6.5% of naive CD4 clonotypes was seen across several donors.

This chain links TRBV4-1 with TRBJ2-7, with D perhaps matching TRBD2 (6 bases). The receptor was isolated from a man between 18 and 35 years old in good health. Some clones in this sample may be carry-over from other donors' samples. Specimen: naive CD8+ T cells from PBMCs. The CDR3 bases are TGCGCCAGCAGCCGCGGGACTCGGGTGGGGGACGAGCAGTACTTC. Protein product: CASSRGTRVGDEQYF.